This TCR beta chain emerged from a study of blood T cell repertoires in COVID-19. Study-wide background: Samples taken during acute and convalescent COVID-19 were collected in the United States, Italy and Spain. T cells, B-cell-depleted T cells, or PBMCs supplied cDNA or gDNA.

Produced via immunoSEQ multiplex PCR; TCRdb's table is partial and in-frame only. The sample lists more than 200,000 clones, 80% to 90% seen once, with approximately 1.7% in the top ten. Which cohort a participant joined came from the clinical history participants gave. Symptom resolution, clearance, or two negative PCRs marked the recovered donors of Cohort 3. Germline values: CDR1 SGHRS, CDR2 YFSETQ. The CDR3 loop spans 15 amino acids. Trimming cost V 1 base and J 1 base; bases outside gene matches: 2. Sequencing input: PBMCs or T cells enriched from blood (not recorded which). The receptor's source is a man between 35 and 55 years old who had recovered from COVID-19. V gene TRBV5-1 combines with J gene TRBJ2-3, with 8 bases aligning to TRBD1. The CDR3 here is CASSLSGQGTDTQYF. CDR3 bases: TGCGCCAGCAGCTTGTCGGGACAGGGCACAGATACGCAGTATTTT.